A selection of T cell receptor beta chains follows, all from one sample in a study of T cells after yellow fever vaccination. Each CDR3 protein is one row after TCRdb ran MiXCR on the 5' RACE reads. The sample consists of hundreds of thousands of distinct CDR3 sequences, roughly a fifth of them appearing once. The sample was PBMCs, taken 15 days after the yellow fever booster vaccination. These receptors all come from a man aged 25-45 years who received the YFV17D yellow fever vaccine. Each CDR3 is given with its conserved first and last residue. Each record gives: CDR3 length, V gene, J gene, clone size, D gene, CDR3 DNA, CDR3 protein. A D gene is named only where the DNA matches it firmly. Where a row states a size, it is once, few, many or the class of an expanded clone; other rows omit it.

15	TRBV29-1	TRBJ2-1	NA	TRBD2	TGCAGCGTTGGTTCAGCTAGCGGGAGATACAATGAGCAGTTCTTC	CSVGSASGRYNEQFF
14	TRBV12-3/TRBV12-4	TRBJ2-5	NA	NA	TGTGCCAGCAGTTTCGGGACAACTCATGGGACCCAGTACTTC	CASSFGTTHGTQYF
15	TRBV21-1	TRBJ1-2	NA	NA	TGTGCCAGCAGCAAAGCGCGAAACAGGGACTGTGGCTACACCTTC	CASSKARNRDCGYTF
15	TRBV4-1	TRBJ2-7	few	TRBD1	TGCGCCAGCAGCCAACGGACAGGGGGGCCCTACGAGCAGTACTTC	CASSQRTGGPYEQYF
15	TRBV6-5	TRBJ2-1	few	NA	TGTGCCAGCAGTTACTTACAAGGGTCTTACAATGAGCAGTTCTTC	CASSYLQGSYNEQFF
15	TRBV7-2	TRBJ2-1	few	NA	TGTGCCAGCAGCTTAGACTACCACACCTACAATGAGCAGTTCTTC	CASSLDYHTYNEQFF
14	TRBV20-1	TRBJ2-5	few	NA	TGCAGTGCTAGAGTGGTAGCAGGAACAGAGACCCAGTACTTC	CSARVVAGTETQYF
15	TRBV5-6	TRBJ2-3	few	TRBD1	TGTGCCAGCAGCTTGTTGACAGGGGACGAGGATACGCAGTATTTT	CASSLLTGDEDTQYF
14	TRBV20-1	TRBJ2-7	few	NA	TGCAGTGCTAGGAAATCCGTCAGCGCCACCGAGCAGTACTTC	CSARKSVSATEQYF
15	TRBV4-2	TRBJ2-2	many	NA	TGTGCCAGCAGCCTCACCGGAGAGAACACCGGGGAGCTGTTTTTT	CASSLTGENTGELFF
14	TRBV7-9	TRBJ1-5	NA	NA	TGTGCCAGCAGCTCCCTCGGGGACTCCAGTCCCCAGCATTTT	CASSSLGDSSPQHF
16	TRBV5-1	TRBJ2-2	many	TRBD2	TGCGCCAGCAGCCTAGGGACTAGCGGCTACACCGGGGAGCTGTTTTTT	CASSLGTSGYTGELFF
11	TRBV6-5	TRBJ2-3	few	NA	TGTGCCAGCCGCCGAAGCGGGACGCAGTATTTT	CASRRSGTQYF
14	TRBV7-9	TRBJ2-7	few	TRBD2	TGTGCCAGCACAAAAGCGGGGGGCTCCTACGAGCAGTACTTC	CASTKAGGSYEQYF
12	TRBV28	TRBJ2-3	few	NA	TGTGCCAGCAGACAGGACACAGATACGCAGTATTTT	CASRQDTDTQYF
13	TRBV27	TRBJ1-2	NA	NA	TGTGCCAGCAGTGGACGTCCGCGGGAGGGCTACACCTTC	CASSGRPREGYTF